This is a list of T cell receptor beta chains from one sample in a study of blood T cell repertoires in COVID-19. The protocol was immunoSEQ multiplex PCR, while the TCRdb copy is restricted to in-frame clones and leaves out a portion. The data contain under 300,000 clones, approximately 83% of them singletons. The sequenced sample consisted of peripheral blood. These receptors were taken from a woman at least 80 years old with acute or convalescent COVID-19. Each CDR3 is given with its conserved first and last residue. D genes are given only for firm matches. The size entry is marked missing in some rows and otherwise reads once, few, many or a size class.

size: NA
V: TRBV7-2
D: NA
length: 14
J: TRBJ1-6
DNA: TGTGCCAGCAGCCCTGGGACACAAAATTCACCCCTCCACTTT
CDR3: CASSPGTQNSPLHF

size: NA
V: TRBV5-6
D: NA
length: 13
J: TRBJ1-1
DNA: TGTGCCAGCAGCTTGGTAACTTACACTGAAGCTTTCTTT
CDR3: CASSLVTYTEAFF

size: NA
V: TRBV6-1
D: NA
length: 15
J: TRBJ1-6
DNA: TGTGCCAGCAGGCCCGGGGGTAACTATAATTCACCCCTCCACTTT
CDR3: CASRPGGNYNSPLHF

size: NA
V: TRBV6-1
D: NA
length: 18
J: TRBJ1-6
DNA: TGTGCCAGCAGTGAGCTTTTCTCCGGGGGCTCCTATAATTCACCCCTCCACTTT
CDR3: CASSELFSGGSYNSPLHF

size: NA
V: TRBV6-5
D: NA
length: 12
J: TRBJ1-2
DNA: TGTGCCAGCAAGGACAGCTTCTATGGCTACACCTTC
CDR3: CASKDSFYGYTF

size: NA
V: TRBV5-4
D: TRBD2
length: 15
J: TRBJ2-3
DNA: TGTGCCAGCAGCTTTAGCGGGGGAGGCACAGATACGCAGTATTTT
CDR3: CASSFSGGGTDTQYF

size: NA
V: TRBV18
D: TRBD2
length: 19
J: TRBJ2-5
DNA: TGTGCCAGCTCACCACGTGGGGGAGAGCGGGGGCGCTTGATCGAGACCCAGTACTTC
CDR3: CASSPRGGERGRLIETQYF

size: once
V: TRBV6-1
D: NA
length: 13
J: TRBJ2-7
DNA: TGTGCCAGCAGTGACCATCTCAGGGACGAGCAGTACTTC
CDR3: CASSDHLRDEQYF

size: NA
V: TRBV2
D: TRBD1
length: 14
J: TRBJ1-4
DNA: TGTGCCAGCAGTAGCGGACAGGGGGCTGAAAAACTGTTTTTT
CDR3: CASSSGQGAEKLFF

size: NA
V: TRBV3-1/TRBV3-2
D: TRBD2
length: 17
J: TRBJ2-5
DNA: TGTGCCAGCAGCCAAGATCTGTCGCGGGGGGGCCGAGAGACCCAGTACTTC
CDR3: CASSQDLSRGGRETQYF

size: NA
V: TRBV15
D: NA
length: 16
J: TRBJ2-7
DNA: TGTGCCACCAGCAGAGCCCGGGGGGCTGAATCCTACGAGCAGTACTTC
CDR3: CATSRARGAESYEQYF

size: NA
V: TRBV5-1
D: NA
length: 15
J: TRBJ2-6
DNA: TGCGCCAGCAGCTCCCGGACTGGCGGGGCCAACGTCCTGACTTTC
CDR3: CASSSRTGGANVLTF

size: NA
V: TRBV7-2
D: NA
length: 14
J: TRBJ1-6
DNA: TGTGCCAGCAGCTCTGGACAGCCGAATTCACCCCTCCACTTT
CDR3: CASSSGQPNSPLHF

size: NA
V: TRBV25-1
D: NA
length: 15
J: TRBJ2-5
DNA: TGTGCCAGCAGTGTTTACGGGGGGCCGAGAGAGACCCAGTACTTC
CDR3: CASSVYGGPRETQYF

size: NA
V: TRBV28
D: TRBD1
length: 16
J: TRBJ1-5
DNA: TGTGCCAGCAGTCCTGGGACAGGGGGGAGCTGGGAGCCCCAGCATTTT
CDR3: CASSPGTGGSWEPQHF

size: NA
V: TRBV2
D: TRBD1
length: 17
J: TRBJ1-1
DNA: TGTGCCAGCAGTTCCCAGAGACCGACAGGGGCGAACACTGAAGCTTTCTTT
CDR3: CASSSQRPTGANTEAFF

size: once
V: TRBV2
D: NA
length: 15
J: TRBJ1-4
DNA: TGTGCTTCCAGGGCAGGGAGGAGTTATAATGAAAAACTGTTTTTT
CDR3: CASRAGRSYNEKLFF

size: NA
V: TRBV28
D: NA
length: 14
J: TRBJ1-5
DNA: TGTGCCAGCAGTGAAATAGGGGAGGCTCAGCCCCAGCATTTT
CDR3: CASSEIGEAQPQHF

size: NA
V: TRBV5-8
D: TRBD1
length: 15
J: TRBJ1-2
DNA: TGTGCCAGCAGCGTCCGACAGGGCAAGTTCTATGGCTACACCTTC
CDR3: CASSVRQGKFYGYTF

size: NA
V: TRBV2
D: NA
length: 14
J: TRBJ1-6
DNA: TGTGCCAGCAGCGCCGGGACCTATAATTCACCCCTCCACTTT
CDR3: CASSAGTYNSPLHF

size: NA
V: TRBV29-1
D: NA
length: 12
J: TRBJ1-1
DNA: TGCAGCGTGAGGGACAAGTACACTGAAGCTTTCTTT
CDR3: CSVRDKYTEAFF

size: NA
V: TRBV19
D: NA
length: 15
J: TRBJ1-4
DNA: TGTGCCAGTAGACCGGGGGGGGCCGGTAATGAAAAACTGTTTTTT
CDR3: CASRPGGAGNEKLFF

size: NA
V: TRBV5-4
D: TRBD1
length: 14
J: TRBJ1-4
DNA: TGTGCCAGCTCCCGGGGACAGGGCTATGAAAAACTGTTTTTT
CDR3: CASSRGQGYEKLFF

size: NA
V: TRBV19
D: TRBD1
length: 15
J: TRBJ2-7
DNA: TGTGCCAGTAGTACCCGACAGGGCAGGTACTACGAGCAGTACTTC
CDR3: CASSTRQGRYYEQYF

size: NA
V: TRBV5-1
D: TRBD1
length: 15
J: TRBJ1-2
DNA: TGCGCCAGCAGCTTGGGTGTAGGGGGCAACTATGGCTACACCTTC
CDR3: CASSLGVGGNYGYTF

size: NA
V: TRBV30
D: NA
length: 13
J: TRBJ1-1
DNA: TGTGCCTGGAGATCTTCAGGTAACACTGAAGCTTTCTTT
CDR3: CAWRSSGNTEAFF

size: NA
V: TRBV3-1/TRBV3-2
D: TRBD2
length: 18
J: TRBJ2-3
DNA: TGTGCCAGCAGCCAAGGGCTAGCGGGGGTTCCGTCCACAGATACGCAGTATTTT
CDR3: CASSQGLAGVPSTDTQYF

size: few
V: TRBV5-5
D: NA
length: 15
J: TRBJ2-5
DNA: TGTGCCAGCGGATTGGGGACTGCCCTCCAAGAGACCCAGTACTTC
CDR3: CASGLGTALQETQYF

size: once
V: TRBV18
D: TRBD1
length: 15
J: TRBJ1-5
DNA: TGTGCCAGCTCACCGGGGACAGCCGGCAATCAGCCCCAGCATTTT
CDR3: CASSPGTAGNQPQHF

size: NA
V: TRBV29-1
D: NA
length: 12
J: TRBJ1-2
DNA: TGCAGCGTTGAGGGAGATAACTATGGCTACACCTTC
CDR3: CSVEGDNYGYTF

size: NA
V: TRBV7-9
D: NA
length: 14
J: TRBJ1-5
DNA: TGTGCCAGCGGGGGGTCGGGCTACAATCAGCCCCAGCATTTT
CDR3: CASGGSGYNQPQHF

size: NA
V: TRBV2
D: NA
length: 13
J: TRBJ1-1
DNA: TGTGCCAGCAGTCCAACAGGGACAACTGAAGCTTTCTTT
CDR3: CASSPTGTTEAFF

size: NA
V: TRBV5-4
D: TRBD1
length: 17
J: TRBJ2-7
DNA: TGTGCCAGCAGCTTGGGTTCAGCCAGGGGGATCGAGTGGGAGCAGTACTTC
CDR3: CASSLGSARGIEWEQYF

size: NA
V: TRBV29-1
D: NA
length: 14
J: TRBJ1-2
DNA: TGCAGCGTTGATATCGGCGGGGTTAACTATGGCTACACCTTC
CDR3: CSVDIGGVNYGYTF

size: NA
V: TRBV2
D: TRBD1
length: 14
J: TRBJ1-1
DNA: TGTGCCAGCAGGGACAGGGGCGTGAACACTGAAGCTTTCTTT
CDR3: CASRDRGVNTEAFF

size: NA
V: TRBV11-2
D: NA
length: 14
J: TRBJ1-2
DNA: TGTGCCAGCAGCTTGGCCTGGACAATCAATGGCTACACCTTC
CDR3: CASSLAWTINGYTF

size: NA
V: TRBV6-5
D: TRBD2
length: 16
J: TRBJ2-3
DNA: TGTGCCAGCAGTTCCCAGAGCGGGGGGGCCAGGGATACGCAGTATTTT
CDR3: CASSSQSGGARDTQYF

size: NA
V: TRBV27
D: TRBD1
length: 17
J: TRBJ2-2
DNA: TGTGCCAGCAGTTCCTACCTCGACAGGGGAGGCACCGGGGAGCTGTTTTTT
CDR3: CASSSYLDRGGTGELFF

size: NA
V: TRBV9
D: TRBD1
length: 15
J: TRBJ1-4
DNA: TGTGCCAGCAGCGCTACCGGGACAGGAGGTGAAAAACTGTTTTTT
CDR3: CASSATGTGGEKLFF

size: NA
V: TRBV11-3
D: TRBD1
length: 17
J: TRBJ1-1
DNA: TGTGCCAGCCCCTTAGGGGGGACAGTTATGAATCACACTGAAGCTTTCTTT
CDR3: CASPLGGTVMNHTEAFF

size: NA
V: TRBV29-1
D: NA
length: 11
J: TRBJ2-5
DNA: TGCAGCGTGGGTGAGGGAGAGACCCAGTACTTC
CDR3: CSVGEGETQYF

size: few
V: TRBV28
D: TRBD1
length: 18
J: TRBJ1-5
DNA: TGTGCCAGCCGACTTAACCGGGACAGGGAACCAAGCAATCAGCCCCAGCATTTT
CDR3: CASRLNRDREPSNQPQHF

size: NA
V: TRBV5-1
D: NA
length: 13
J: TRBJ2-7
DNA: TGCGCCAGCAGCTCCGGGAACTCCTACGAGCAGTACTTC
CDR3: CASSSGNSYEQYF

size: NA
V: TRBV18
D: NA
length: 15
J: TRBJ1-1
DNA: TGTGCCAGCTCACCACTTACAGAATACAACACTGAAGCTTTCTTT
CDR3: CASSPLTEYNTEAFF

size: NA
V: TRBV10-1
D: NA
length: 15
J: TRBJ1-5
DNA: TGCGCCAGCAGTGAGGATAAAGGGCGGGATCAGCCCCAGCATTTT
CDR3: CASSEDKGRDQPQHF

size: NA
V: TRBV7-2
D: TRBD2
length: 16
J: TRBJ2-1
DNA: TGTGCCAGCAGCTCCCCACTAGCGGGGGAGTACAATGAGCAGTTCTTC
CDR3: CASSSPLAGEYNEQFF

size: NA
V: TRBV2
D: NA
length: 15
J: TRBJ1-6
DNA: TGTGCCAGCAGTCCCCGGGGGGCCGGGTATTCACCCCTCCACTTT
CDR3: CASSPRGAGYSPLHF

size: NA
V: TRBV7-2
D: TRBD1
length: 16
J: TRBJ1-2
DNA: TGTGCCAGCAGCTCTAGGGTTGCCGGGACAGCCTATGGCTACACCTTC
CDR3: CASSSRVAGTAYGYTF

size: NA
V: TRBV28
D: NA
length: 15
J: TRBJ1-1
DNA: TGTGCCAGCAGTTTAGGAGGGTTGAGTGATAGTGAAGCTTTCTTT
CDR3: CASSLGGLSDSEAFF

size: NA
V: TRBV6-1
D: NA
length: 16
J: TRBJ2-7
DNA: TGTGCCAGCAGTGGACTGCAGATCCCGAGCTCCTACGAGCAGTACTTC
CDR3: CASSGLQIPSSYEQYF

size: once
V: TRBV18
D: NA
length: 16
J: TRBJ2-6
DNA: TGTGCCAGCTCTCCCTCCTCCTTGTCTGGGGCCAACGTCCTGACTTTC
CDR3: CASSPSSLSGANVLTF

size: NA
V: TRBV5-5
D: TRBD1
length: 15
J: TRBJ2-2
DNA: TGTGCCAGCACCCTTGGACAGGGTCCCACCGGGGAGCTGTTTTTT
CDR3: CASTLGQGPTGELFF

size: NA
V: TRBV3-1/TRBV3-2
D: TRBD2
length: 15
J: TRBJ2-3
DNA: TGTGCCAGCAGCACTCTAGCGGGGGGGCCTAATACGCAGTATTTT
CDR3: CASSTLAGGPNTQYF